This is a list of T cell receptor beta chains from one sample in a study of blood T cell repertoires in COVID-19. Clones were sequenced by immunoSEQ multiplex PCR, and TCRdb holds only the in-frame ones, with some missing. The table lists about 150,000 clones, roughly nine tenths of them singletons. Sequenced input: PBMCs or T cells enriched from blood (not recorded which). The receptors here all came from a woman aged 40 to 50 who had been exposed to COVID-19. CDR3s include the opening cysteine and the closing phenylalanine or tryptophan. D genes are given only for firm matches. The size field is filled for only some rows; it gives once, few, many or a size class.

d_gene,abundance,v_gene,j_gene,CDR3aa,CDR3nt
TRBD2,-,TRBV6-2/TRBV6-3,TRBJ2-1,CASSHLGLAVYNEQFF,TGTGCCAGCAGTCACCTCGGACTAGCGGTTTACAATGAGCAGTTCTTC
-,once,TRBV15,TRBJ2-1,CATSRVRNEQFF,TGTGCCACCAGCAGAGTCCGGAATGAGCAGTTCTTC
-,-,TRBV5-6,TRBJ2-3,CASSQVGRDTQYF,TGTGCCAGCAGTCAGGTAGGGAGAGATACGCAGTATTTT
-,once,TRBV9,TRBJ1-2,CASSANSAGFDGYTF,TGTGCCAGCAGCGCGAACTCCGCAGGTTTCGATGGCTACACCTTC
TRBD2,-,TRBV18,TRBJ2-2,CASSPLGLAGRTTGELFF,TGTGCCAGCTCACCCTTAGGACTAGCGGGGAGGACTACCGGGGAGCTGTTTTTT
TRBD2,-,TRBV9,TRBJ2-1,CASSERTTSGNEQFF,TGTGCCAGCAGCGAACGGACGACTAGCGGCAATGAGCAGTTCTTC
-,-,TRBV27,TRBJ2-1,CASSLFASNEQFF,TGTGCCAGCAGTTTATTTGCGAGTAATGAGCAGTTCTTC
-,-,TRBV7-3,TRBJ2-2,CASSAPPGQENTGELFF,TGTGCCAGCAGCGCGCCTCCAGGCCAAGAGAACACCGGGGAGCTGTTTTTT
TRBD1,-,TRBV3-1/TRBV3-2,TRBJ2-6,CASSVQGLGCSGANVLTF,TGTGCCAGCAGCGTACAGGGGTTGGGGTGCTCTGGGGCCAACGTCCTGACTTTC
-,-,TRBV2,TRBJ2-5,CASSEFGDRFSLFKETQYF,TGTGCCAGCAGTGAATTCGGAGACAGGTTTTCCCTCTTTAAGGAGACCCAGTACTTC
TRBD1,-,TRBV12-3/TRBV12-4,TRBJ1-2,CASSRTGGEVTF,TGTGCCAGCAGTCGGACAGGGGGCGAAGTCACCTTC
-,-,TRBV28,TRBJ1-5,CASSSFMAPRGQPQHF,TGTGCCAGCAGCAGTTTCATGGCACCTCGGGGTCAGCCCCAGCATTTT
TRBD1,once,TRBV6-2/TRBV6-3,TRBJ1-2,CASSYAVTGVRGYGYTF,TGTGCCAGCAGTTACGCCGTCACAGGGGTCCGAGGGTATGGCTACACCTTC
-,-,TRBV5-1,TRBJ2-1,CASSLVGGAPNEQFF,TGCGCCAGCAGCTTGGTGGGGGGGGCCCCAAATGAGCAGTTCTTC
-,-,TRBV6-5,TRBJ1-2,CASSPTLLRERGYTF,TGTGCCAGCAGTCCGACCCTCCTACGGGAGAGGGGCTACACCTTC
TRBD1,once,TRBV27,TRBJ1-4,CATSKRPGQGLVANEKLFF,TGTGCCACCAGTAAACGACCGGGACAGGGATTAGTTGCTAATGAAAAACTGTTTTTT
-,-,TRBV4-2,TRBJ1-1,CASSHPMRAKNTEAFF,TGTGCCAGCAGCCACCCGATGAGGGCGAAGAACACTGAAGCTTTCTTT
-,once,TRBV10-3,TRBJ2-1,CAISGFTEGNNEQFF,TGTGCCATCAGTGGATTCACTGAGGGAAACAATGAGCAGTTCTTC
-,-,TRBV5-6,TRBJ1-5,CASSFFDQPQHF,TGTGCCAGCAGCTTCTTTGATCAGCCCCAGCATTTT
-,-,TRBV5-1,TRBJ2-7,CASSLAGQGRSNSYEQYF,TGCGCCAGCAGCTTGGCCGGGCAGGGCCGGTCAAACTCCTACGAGCAGTACTTC
-,-,TRBV6-5,TRBJ2-7,CASSPYSGAFYEQYF,TGTGCCAGCAGTCCGTACAGCGGAGCTTTCTACGAGCAGTACTTC
TRBD1,-,TRBV5-1,TRBJ2-2,CASSLTLGQGELFF,TGCGCCAGCAGCTTGACCCTGGGACAGGGAGAGCTGTTTTTT
TRBD1,-,TRBV19,TRBJ1-4,CASSIGGTVNEKLFF,TGTGCCAGTAGTATAGGAGGGACAGTTAATGAAAAACTGTTTTTT
TRBD2,-,TRBV6-2/TRBV6-3,TRBJ2-7,CASSGKRETTYEQYF,TGTGCCAGCAGTGGAAAGCGGGAGACCACCTACGAGCAGTACTTC
-,-,TRBV2,TRBJ1-1,CASDSFMNTEAFF,TGTGCCAGCGACAGTTTCATGAACACTGAAGCTTTCTTT
-,-,TRBV10-3,TRBJ2-1,CAISSSSYNEQFF,TGTGCCATCTCCTCGAGCTCCTACAATGAGCAGTTCTTC
TRBD2,-,TRBV3-1/TRBV3-2,TRBJ2-3,CASSSGGAGTDTQYF,TGTGCCAGCAGCTCGGGAGGGGCGGGCACAGATACGCAGTATTTT
TRBD2,-,TRBV11-2,TRBJ2-1,CASSLVLAGRGGEQFF,TGTGCCAGCAGCTTAGTACTAGCGGGGAGAGGGGGTGAGCAGTTCTTC
TRBD1,-,TRBV28,TRBJ1-2,CASRAPGQGLNGYTF,TGTGCCAGCAGAGCTCCGGGACAGGGCCTAAATGGCTACACCTTC
TRBD2,-,TRBV2,TRBJ2-1,CASRERSSGSHEQFF,TGTGCCAGCAGAGAACGGTCTAGCGGGAGCCATGAGCAGTTCTTC
TRBD1,-,TRBV5-1,TRBJ1-6,CASSLTTGDSPLHF,TGCGCCAGCAGCTTGACGACAGGGGATTCACCCCTCCACTTT
TRBD2,-,TRBV19,TRBJ2-1,CASRTSGRGEQFF,TGTGCCAGTAGGACTAGCGGGAGGGGTGAGCAGTTCTTC
-,-,TRBV12-5,TRBJ1-6,CASSPGHIKSPLHF,TGTGCTAGTTCCCCGGGACATATCAAGTCACCCCTCCACTTT
TRBD1,-,TRBV27,TRBJ2-2,CASSLWDSSNGELFF,TGTGCCAGCAGTTTATGGGACAGTTCTAACGGGGAGCTGTTTTTT
TRBD1,-,TRBV24-1,TRBJ1-1,CATSATGGTEAFF,TGTGCCACCAGTGCCACAGGGGGCACTGAAGCTTTCTTT
TRBD2,-,TRBV6-5,TRBJ2-5,CASSRGVFQETQYF,TGTGCCAGCAGTCGGGGGGTTTTCCAAGAGACCCAGTACTTC
TRBD1,few,TRBV4-1,TRBJ1-1,CASKTRDRGETEAFF,TGCGCCAGCAAAACCCGGGACAGGGGTGAAACTGAAGCTTTCTTT
TRBD2,-,TRBV3-1/TRBV3-2,TRBJ2-2,CASSQRTTSVNTGELFF,TGTGCCAGCAGCCAACGAACGACTAGCGTGAACACCGGGGAGCTGTTTTTT
TRBD2,-,TRBV11-3,TRBJ2-1,CASSLGLAGGRGEQFF,TGTGCCAGCAGCTTAGGACTAGCGGGAGGCCGCGGTGAGCAGTTCTTC
TRBD1,-,TRBV18,TRBJ2-1,CASSPPGQRATEQFF,TGTGCCAGCTCACCGCCGGGACAGAGGGCCACTGAGCAGTTCTTC
-,-,TRBV2,TRBJ1-5,CASSEMRQPNQPQHF,TGTGCCAGCAGTGAAATGCGACAGCCTAATCAGCCCCAGCATTTT
TRBD1,-,TRBV29-1,TRBJ2-3,CSVRTGVGDTQYF,TGCAGCGTTCGTACAGGGGTTGGGGATACGCAGTATTTT
TRBD1,-,TRBV28,TRBJ2-7,CASSSGQYEQYF,TGTGCCAGCAGCTCGGGACAGTACGAGCAGTACTTC
-,-,TRBV28,TRBJ1-3,CASLYSSGNTIYF,TGTGCCAGCTTGTATAGCTCTGGAAACACCATATATTTT
-,-,TRBV12-3/TRBV12-4,TRBJ1-1,CASSLGPGTEAFF,TGTGCCAGCAGTTTAGGACCGGGAACTGAAGCTTTCTTT
-,-,TRBV2,TRBJ1-4,CASGPEGIPFF,TGTGCCAGCGGCCCCGAGGGTATACCGTTTTTT
-,-,TRBV6-5,TRBJ2-3,CASRQGGNTDTQYF,TGTGCCAGCAGACAGGGGGGGAACACAGATACGCAGTATTTT
TRBD1,-,TRBV5-6,TRBJ2-7,CASSLVGQFEQYF,TGTGCCAGCAGCTTGGTGGGACAGTTCGAGCAGTACTTC
-,-,TRBV19,TRBJ1-3,CASSMVGGSGNTIYF,TGTGCCAGTAGTATGGTCGGGGGATCTGGAAACACCATATATTTT
TRBD1,-,TRBV5-1,TRBJ1-3,CASSAQPGQGGNTIYF,TGCGCCAGCAGCGCACAACCGGGACAGGGTGGAAACACCATATATTTT
TRBD1,-,TRBV2,TRBJ2-7,CASSDGQGPEEQYF,TGTGCCAGCAGTGACGGACAGGGCCCGGAAGAGCAGTACTTC
-,once,TRBV6-5,TRBJ1-5,CASRTRDSPIQPQHF,TGTGCCAGCAGGACCAGGGATTCACCGATTCAGCCCCAGCATTTT